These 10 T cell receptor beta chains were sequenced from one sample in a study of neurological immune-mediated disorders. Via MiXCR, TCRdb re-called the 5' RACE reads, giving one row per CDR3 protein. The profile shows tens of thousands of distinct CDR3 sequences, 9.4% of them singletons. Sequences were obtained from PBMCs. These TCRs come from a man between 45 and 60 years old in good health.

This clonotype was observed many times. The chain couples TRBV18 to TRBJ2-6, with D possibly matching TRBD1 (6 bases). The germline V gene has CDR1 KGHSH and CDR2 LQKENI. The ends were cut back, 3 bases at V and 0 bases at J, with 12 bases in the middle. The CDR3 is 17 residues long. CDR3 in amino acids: CASSPGAPGSGANVLTF. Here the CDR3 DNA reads TGTGCCAGCTCACCGGGGGCCCCAGGCTCTGGGGCCAACGTCCTGACTTTC.

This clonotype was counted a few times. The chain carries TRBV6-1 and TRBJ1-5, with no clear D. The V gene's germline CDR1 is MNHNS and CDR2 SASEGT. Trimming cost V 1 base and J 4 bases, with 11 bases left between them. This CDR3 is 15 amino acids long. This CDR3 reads CASSEGRALNQPQHF. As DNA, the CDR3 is TGTGCCAGCAGTGAAGGACGGGCCTTGAATCAGCCCCAGCATTTT.

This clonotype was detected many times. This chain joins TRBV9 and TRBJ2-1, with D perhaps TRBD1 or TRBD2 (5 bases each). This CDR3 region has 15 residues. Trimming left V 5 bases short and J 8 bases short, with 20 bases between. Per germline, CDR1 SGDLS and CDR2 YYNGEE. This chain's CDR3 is CASRGAGTPSHEQFF. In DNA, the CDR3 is TGTGCCAGCAGGGGCGCCGGGACCCCCAGCCATGAGCAGTTCTTC.

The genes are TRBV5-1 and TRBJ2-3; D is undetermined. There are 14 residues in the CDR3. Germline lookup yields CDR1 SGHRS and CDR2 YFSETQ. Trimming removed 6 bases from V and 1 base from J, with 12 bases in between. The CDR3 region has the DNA TGCGCCAGCACCCCCCCGGGCCGCACAGATACGCAGTATTTT. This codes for CASTPPGRTDTQYF. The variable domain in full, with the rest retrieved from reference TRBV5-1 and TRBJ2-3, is KAGVTQTPRYLIKTRGQQVTLSCSPISGHRSVSWYQQTPGQGLQFLFEYFSETQRNKGNFPGRFSGRQFSNSRSEMNVSTLELGDSALYLCASTPPGRTDTQYFGPGTRLTVL.

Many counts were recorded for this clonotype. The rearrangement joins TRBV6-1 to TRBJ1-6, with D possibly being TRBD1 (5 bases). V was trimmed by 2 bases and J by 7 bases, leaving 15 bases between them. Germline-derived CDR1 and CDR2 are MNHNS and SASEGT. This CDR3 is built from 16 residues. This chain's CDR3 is CASSESGGAKNSPLHF. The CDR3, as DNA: TGTGCCAGCAGTGAATCTGGAGGGGCGAAAAATTCACCCCTCCACTTT.

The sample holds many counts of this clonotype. DNA of the CDR3: TGCGCCAGCAGCTTGCAGGTAGCGGGAGGTCAAGAGACCCAGTACTTC. Its translation: CASSLQVAGGQETQYF. V gene TRBV5-1 combines with J gene TRBJ2-5; 10 positions agree with TRBD2. Germline values: CDR1 SGHRS, CDR2 YFSETQ. The trim removed 1 base at V and 2 bases at J, leaving 5 bases unmatched. The CDR3 sequence is 16 residues long.

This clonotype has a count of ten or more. The CDR3 loop reads CSVETRRHSGANVLTF. Written as DNA, the CDR3 is TGCAGCGTTGAGACTCGACGGCACTCTGGGGCCAACGTCCTGACTTTC. The chain employs TRBV29-1 and TRBJ2-6; D is unresolved. Trimming took off 3 bases at V and 0 bases at J, with 12 bases between the two ends. CDR3 length: 16 amino acids. Germline assignment: CDR1 SQVTM and CDR2 ANQGSEA.

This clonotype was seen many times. In DNA form, the CDR3 reads TGCAGTGCTAGAGTTTACCGAAGGACTGGAGACGAGCAGTACTTC. Translating gives CSARVYRRTGDEQYF. The chain carries TRBV20-1 and TRBJ2-7; D might be TRBD2 (5 bases). Trimming left V 1 base short and J 5 bases short, with 18 bases between. The CDR3 contains 15 residues. The V gene's germline CDR1 is DFQATT and CDR2 SNEGSKA (reference sequence).

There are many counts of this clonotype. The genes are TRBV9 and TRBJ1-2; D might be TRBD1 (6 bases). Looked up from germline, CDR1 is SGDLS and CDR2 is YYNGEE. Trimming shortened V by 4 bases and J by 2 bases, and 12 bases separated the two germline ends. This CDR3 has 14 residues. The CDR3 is CASSRPTGNYGYTF. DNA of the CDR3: TGTGCCAGCAGCCGCCCAACAGGGAACTATGGCTACACCTTC.

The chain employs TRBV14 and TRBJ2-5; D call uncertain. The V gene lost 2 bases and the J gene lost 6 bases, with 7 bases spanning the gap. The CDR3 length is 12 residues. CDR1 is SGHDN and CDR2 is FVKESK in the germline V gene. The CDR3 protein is CASSQNGKTQYF. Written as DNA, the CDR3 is TGTGCCAGCAGCCAAAACGGAAAGACCCAGTACTTC.